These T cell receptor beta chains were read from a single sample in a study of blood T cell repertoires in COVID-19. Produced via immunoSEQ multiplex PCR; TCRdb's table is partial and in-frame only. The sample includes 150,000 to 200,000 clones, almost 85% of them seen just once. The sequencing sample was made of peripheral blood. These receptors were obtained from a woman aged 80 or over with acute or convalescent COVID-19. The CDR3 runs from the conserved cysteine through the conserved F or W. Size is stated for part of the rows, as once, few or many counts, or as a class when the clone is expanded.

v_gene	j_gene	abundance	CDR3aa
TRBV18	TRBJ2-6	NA	CASSPRARGFSGANVLTF
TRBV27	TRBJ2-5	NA	CASSWGLAGALDF
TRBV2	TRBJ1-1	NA	CASRAVWEAFF
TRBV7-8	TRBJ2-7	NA	CASSLGSYFSYEQYF
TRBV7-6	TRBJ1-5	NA	CASSPQGSLNQPQHF
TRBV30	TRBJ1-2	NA	CAWSVGDGGYGYTF
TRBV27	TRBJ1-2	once	CASSLNREHYGYTF
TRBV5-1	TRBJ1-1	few	CASSLFGEGNTEAFF
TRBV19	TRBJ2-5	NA	CASSMRDVMETQYF
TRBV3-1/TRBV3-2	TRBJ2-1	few	CASSHKPVSSYNEQFF
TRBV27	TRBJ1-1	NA	CASSLGGQNTEAFF
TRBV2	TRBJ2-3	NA	CASRGGFWPSTDTQYF
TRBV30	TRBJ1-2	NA	CAWSAKQGGDTF
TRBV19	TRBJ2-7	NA	CASSIFGTGESEQYF
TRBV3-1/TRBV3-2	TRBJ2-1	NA	CASSLGTSGDEQFF
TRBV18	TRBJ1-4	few	CASSPGTGRNEKLFF
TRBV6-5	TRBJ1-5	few	CASSYGQVGSNQPQHF
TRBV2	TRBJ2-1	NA	CASGRGWVFSYNEQFF
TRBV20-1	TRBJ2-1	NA	CSATTEEEQFF
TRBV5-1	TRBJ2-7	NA	CASTQGGSVYEQYF
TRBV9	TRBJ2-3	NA	CASSVEGSGRDTDTQYF
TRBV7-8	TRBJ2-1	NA	CASSPSGLVASEQFF
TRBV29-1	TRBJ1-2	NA	CSVEGSGQLNYGYTF
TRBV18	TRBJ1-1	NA	CASSPLTGGEDTEAFF
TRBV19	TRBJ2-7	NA	CASSIWQGASYEQYF
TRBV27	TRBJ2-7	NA	CASSQKPTGGYTYEQYF
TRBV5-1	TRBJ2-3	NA	CASSPTGVVTDTQYF
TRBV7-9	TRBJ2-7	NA	CASSLGPDLGNYEQYF
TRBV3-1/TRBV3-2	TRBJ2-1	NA	CASSQASRADEQFF
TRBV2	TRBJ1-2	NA	CASSDPLNYGYTF
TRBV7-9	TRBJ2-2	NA	CASSLAKGAKLFF
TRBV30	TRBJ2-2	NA	CAWSVRGYGNTGELFF
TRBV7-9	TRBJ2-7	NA	CASSRDYYEQYF
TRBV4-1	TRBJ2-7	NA	CASSQGPLGLGAHEQYF
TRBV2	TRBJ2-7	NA	CASGGSGRASYEQYF
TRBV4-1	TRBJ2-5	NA	CASSQERGSGQETQYF
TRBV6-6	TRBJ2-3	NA	CASSFIAPDTQYF
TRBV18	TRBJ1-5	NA	CASSPLGQGSNQPQHF
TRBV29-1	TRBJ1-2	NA	CSVLGTGEGYTF
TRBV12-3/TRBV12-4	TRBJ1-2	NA	CASSFEGDGYTF
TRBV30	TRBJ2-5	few	CAWGLAGTLYQETQYF
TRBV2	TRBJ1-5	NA	CASGGKPQHF
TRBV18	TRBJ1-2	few	CASSPTGTGRRAYGYTF
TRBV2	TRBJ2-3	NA	CASSAGSGRTDTQYF
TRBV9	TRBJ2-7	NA	CASSPGTASYEQYF
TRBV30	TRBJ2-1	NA	CAWSGQGNEQFF
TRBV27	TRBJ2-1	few	CASSPTSFSSYNEQFF
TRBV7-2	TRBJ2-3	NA	CASSPVAGSTDTQYF
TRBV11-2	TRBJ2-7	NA	CASSAEGGSYEQYF
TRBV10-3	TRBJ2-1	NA	CAISEGQGYNEQFF
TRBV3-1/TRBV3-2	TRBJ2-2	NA	CASSQDSFAEQGPPGELFF
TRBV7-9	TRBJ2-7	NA	CASGRDRGSYEQYF
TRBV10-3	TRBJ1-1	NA	CAISERAQGEAFF
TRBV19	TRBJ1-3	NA	CASSIEGGGPSGNTIYF
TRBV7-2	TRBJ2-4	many	CASSPSGAKNIQYF
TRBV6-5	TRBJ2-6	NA	CASRRGTGANVLTF
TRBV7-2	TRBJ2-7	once	CASSSSGGDYEQYF
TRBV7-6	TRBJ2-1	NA	CASSLEYNTGYNEQFF
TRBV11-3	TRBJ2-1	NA	CASSLHAGRYNEQFF
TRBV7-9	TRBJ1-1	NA	CASSLQANTEAFF